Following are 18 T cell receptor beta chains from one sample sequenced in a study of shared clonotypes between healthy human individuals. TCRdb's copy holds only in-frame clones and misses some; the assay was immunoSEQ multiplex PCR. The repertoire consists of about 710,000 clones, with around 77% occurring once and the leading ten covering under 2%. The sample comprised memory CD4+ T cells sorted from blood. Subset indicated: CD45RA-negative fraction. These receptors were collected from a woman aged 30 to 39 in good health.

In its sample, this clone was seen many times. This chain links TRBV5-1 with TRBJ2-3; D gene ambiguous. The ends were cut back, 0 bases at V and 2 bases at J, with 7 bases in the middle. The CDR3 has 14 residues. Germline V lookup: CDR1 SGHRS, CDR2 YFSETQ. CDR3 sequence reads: CASSLVAVTDTQYF. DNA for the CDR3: TGCGCCAGCAGCTTGGTAGCAGTCACAGATACGCAGTATTTT. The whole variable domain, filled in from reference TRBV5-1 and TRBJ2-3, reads KAGVTQTPRYLIKTRGQQVTLSCSPISGHRSVSWYQQTPGQGLQFLFEYFSETQRNKGNFPGRFSGRQFSNSRSEMNVSTLELGDSALYLCASSLVAVTDTQYFGPGTRLTVL.

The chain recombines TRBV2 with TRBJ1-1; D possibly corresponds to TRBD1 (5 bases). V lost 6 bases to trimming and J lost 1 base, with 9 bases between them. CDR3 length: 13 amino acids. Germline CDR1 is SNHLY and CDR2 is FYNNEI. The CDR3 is CASRGHENTEAFF. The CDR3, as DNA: TGTGCCAGCAGAGGACACGAGAACACTGAAGCTTTCTTT.

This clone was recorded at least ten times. The CDR3: CASSQDRPGGEYSGANVLTF. The CDR3, as DNA: TGTGCCAGCAGCCAAGATCGGCCCGGGGGGGAGTACTCTGGGGCCAACGTCCTGACTTTC. The rearrangement uses TRBV14 and TRBJ2-6, with TRBD2 matching over 8 bases. V lost 0 bases and J lost 0; bases outside the gene matches: 10. CDR1 SGHDN and CDR2 FVKESK come from the germline V gene. This CDR3 has 20 residues.

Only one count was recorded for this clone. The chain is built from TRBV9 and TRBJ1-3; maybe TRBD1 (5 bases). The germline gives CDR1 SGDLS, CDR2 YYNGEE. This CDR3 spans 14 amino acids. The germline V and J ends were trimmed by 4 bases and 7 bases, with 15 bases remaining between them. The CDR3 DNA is TGTGCCAGCAGCTTTGACGGCGGGGGGAACACCATATATTTT. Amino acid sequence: CASSFDGGGNTIYF. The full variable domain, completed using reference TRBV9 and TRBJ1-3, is DSGVTQTPKHLITATGQRVTLRCSPRSGDLSVYWYQQSLDQGLQFLIQYYNGEERAKGNILERFSAQQFPDLHSELNLSSLELGDSALYFCASSFDGGGNTIYFGEGSWLTVV.

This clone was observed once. The CDR3: CASSHAHEGGSVEQYF. DNA for the CDR3: TGCGCCAGCAGCCACGCCCACGAAGGGGGAAGCGTCGAGCAGTACTTC. This sequence joins TRBV4-1 and TRBJ2-7, with a tentative D call TRBD1 (6 bases). This CDR3 has 16 residues. Germline CDR1 MGHRA, CDR2 YSYEKL. The V gene lost 3 bases and the J gene lost 6 bases, with 21 bases spanning the gap.

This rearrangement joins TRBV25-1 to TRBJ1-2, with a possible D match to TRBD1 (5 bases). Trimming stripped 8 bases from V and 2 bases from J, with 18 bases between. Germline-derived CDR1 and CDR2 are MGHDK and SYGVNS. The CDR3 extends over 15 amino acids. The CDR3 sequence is CASRKEGSGNYGYTF. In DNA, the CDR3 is TGTGCCAGCCGAAAAGAGGGGAGTGGGAACTATGGCTACACCTTC.

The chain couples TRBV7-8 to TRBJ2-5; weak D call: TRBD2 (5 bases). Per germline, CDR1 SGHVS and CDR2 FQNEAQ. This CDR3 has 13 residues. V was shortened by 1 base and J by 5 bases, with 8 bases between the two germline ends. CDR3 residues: CASSLVRGETQYF. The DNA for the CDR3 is TGTGCCAGCAGCTTAGTCAGAGGGGAGACCCAGTACTTC.

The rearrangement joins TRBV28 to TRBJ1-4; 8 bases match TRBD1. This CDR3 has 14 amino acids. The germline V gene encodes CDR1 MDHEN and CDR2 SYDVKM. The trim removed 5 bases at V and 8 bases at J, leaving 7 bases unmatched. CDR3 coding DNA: TGTGCCAGCAGTCACGGACAGGGTCCGGAAAAACTGTTTTTT. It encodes CASSHGQGPEKLFF.

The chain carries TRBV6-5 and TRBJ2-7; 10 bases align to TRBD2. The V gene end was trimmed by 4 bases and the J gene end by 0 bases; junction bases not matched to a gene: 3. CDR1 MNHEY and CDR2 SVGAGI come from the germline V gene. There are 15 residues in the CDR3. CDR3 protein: CASSSRTSGSYEQYF. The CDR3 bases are TGTGCCAGCAGTTCCCGGACTAGCGGCTCCTACGAGCAGTACTTC.

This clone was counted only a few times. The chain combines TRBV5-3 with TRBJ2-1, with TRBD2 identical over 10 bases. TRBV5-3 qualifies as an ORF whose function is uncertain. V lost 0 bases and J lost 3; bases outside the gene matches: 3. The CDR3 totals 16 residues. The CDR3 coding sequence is TGTGCCAGAAGCTTGGACCCTAGCGGGAGCTACAATGAGCAGTTCTTC. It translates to CARSLDPSGSYNEQFF.

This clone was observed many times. The CDR3 DNA reads TGTGCCAGCAGTTTGAGGGGGCTTACTGAAGCTTTCTTT. Translating it yields CASSLRGLTEAFF. The chain links TRBV28 to TRBJ1-1, with 7 bases fitting TRBD1. V lost 3 bases, J lost 5 bases, and 3 bases stayed unmatched. CDR1 and CDR2 from the germline V gene are MDHEN and SYDVKM. The CDR3 runs 13 residues.

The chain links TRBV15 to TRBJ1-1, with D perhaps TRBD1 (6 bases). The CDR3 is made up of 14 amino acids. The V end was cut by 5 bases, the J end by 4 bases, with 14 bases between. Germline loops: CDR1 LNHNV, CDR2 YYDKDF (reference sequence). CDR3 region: CATSGGGISTEAFF. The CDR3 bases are TGTGCCACCAGCGGAGGGGGAATCAGCACTGAAGCTTTCTTT.

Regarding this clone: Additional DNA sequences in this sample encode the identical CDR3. The CDR3 loop is CAWSVGGYEQYF. CDR3 DNA: TGTGCCTGGAGTGTAGGGGGTTACGAGCAGTACTTC. The chain employs TRBV30 and TRBJ2-7; D perhaps matches TRBD1 (6 bases). Trimming pared 0 bases from V and 4 bases from J, leaving 7 bases between. This CDR3 has 12 amino acids. The germline V gene encodes CDR1 GTSNPN and CDR2 SVGIG (reference sequence).

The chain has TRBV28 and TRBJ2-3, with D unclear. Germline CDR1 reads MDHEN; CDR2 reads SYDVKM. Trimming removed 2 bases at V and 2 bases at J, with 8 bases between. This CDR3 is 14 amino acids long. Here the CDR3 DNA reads TGTGCCAGCAGTTTAGTTTTCCTCACAGATACGCAGTATTTT. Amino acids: CASSLVFLTDTQYF.

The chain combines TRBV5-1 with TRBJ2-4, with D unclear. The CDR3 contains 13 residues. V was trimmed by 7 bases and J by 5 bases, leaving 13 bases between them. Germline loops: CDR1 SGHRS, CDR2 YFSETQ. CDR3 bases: TGCGCCAGCGCCCGGGTAGATGAAAACATTCAGTACTTC. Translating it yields CASARVDENIQYF.

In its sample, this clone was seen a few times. CDR3 sequence: CASSLGQALYNEQFF. The CDR3 region has the DNA TGTGCCAGCAGCTTGGGACAGGCCCTATACAATGAGCAGTTCTTC. The chain uses TRBV5-8 and TRBJ2-1; weak D call: TRBD1 (6 bases). This CDR3 is built from 15 residues. Trimming removed 0 bases from V and 4 bases from J, with 11 bases in between. CDR1 SGHTS and CDR2 YDEGEE come from the germline V gene. Variable domain in full (rest from reference TRBV5-8 and TRBJ2-1): EAGVTQSPTHLIKTRGQQATLRCSPISGHTSVYWYQQALGLGLQFLLWYDEGEERNRGNFPPRFSGRQFPNYSSELNVNALELEDSALYLCASSLGQALYNEQFFGPGTRLTVL.

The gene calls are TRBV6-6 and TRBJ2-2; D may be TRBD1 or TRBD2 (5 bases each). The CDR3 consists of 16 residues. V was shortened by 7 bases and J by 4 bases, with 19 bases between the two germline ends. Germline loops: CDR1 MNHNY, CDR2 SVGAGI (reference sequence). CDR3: CASNPGRTTSTGELFF. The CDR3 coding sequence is TGTGCCAGCAACCCGGGACGCACTACGAGCACCGGGGAGCTGTTTTTT.

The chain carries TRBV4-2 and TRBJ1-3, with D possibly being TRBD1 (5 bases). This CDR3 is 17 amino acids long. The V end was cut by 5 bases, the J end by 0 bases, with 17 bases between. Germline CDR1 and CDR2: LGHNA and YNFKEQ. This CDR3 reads CASSLTTGTDSGNTIYF. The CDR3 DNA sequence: TGTGCCAGCAGCTTGACAACCGGGACGGACTCTGGAAACACCATATATTTT.